These 25 T cell receptor beta chains were sequenced from one sample in a study of cytomegalovirus exposure and HLA in healthy donors. 60 Vbeta and 13 Jbeta primers were used in PCR. Using immunoSEQ multiplex PCR, the repertoire was profiled, and TCRdb retains in-frame clones only, with some absent. The table includes about 130,000 clones, approximately 80% detected once. The source material was PBMCs. Source of these receptors: a man aged 45-65 years in good health and CMV-seronegative.

The chain recombines TRBV5-4 with TRBJ2-1; a weak D match, TRBD1 (5 bases). Germline V gene sequence: CDR1 SGHNT, CDR2 YYREEE (reference sequence). The V gene lost 1 base and the J gene lost 8 bases, with 10 bases spanning the gap. The length of the CDR3 is 13 residues. Here the CDR3 DNA reads TGTGCCAGCAGCTTGCTTGGGGCAGATGAGCAGTTCTTC. It specifies CASSLLGADEQFF.

The chain links TRBV7-2 to TRBJ1-4; 8 nucleotides line up with TRBD1. V dropped 1 base and J dropped 5; count of bases not matched to a gene: 9. CDR1 is SGHTA and CDR2 is FQGNSA in the germline V gene. This CDR3 spans 17 amino acids. This chain's CDR3 is CASSLVVQGALNEKLFF. The DNA of the CDR3 is TGTGCCAGCAGCTTAGTAGTCCAGGGGGCGTTGAATGAAAAACTGTTTTTT.

CDR3 coding DNA: TGCGCCAGCAGCCAAGATGGGACCGGGAGAACCTACGAGCAGTACTTC. Translation gives CASSQDGTGRTYEQYF. The gene calls are TRBV4-1 and TRBJ2-7, with D possibly matching TRBD2 (6 bases). Trimming shortened V by 0 bases and J by 2 bases, and 14 bases separated the two germline ends. Germline assignment: CDR1 MGHRA and CDR2 YSYEKL. This CDR3 is 16 amino acids long.

Of note for this clone: Other DNA sequences in the same sample also yield this CDR3. This chain joins TRBV5-1 and TRBJ2-1, with 12 bases aligning to TRBD2. Germline loops: CDR1 SGHRS, CDR2 YFSETQ. This CDR3 spans 15 amino acids. V was pared by 5 bases and J by 3 bases, with 3 bases of the junction left unmatched. The CDR3, as DNA: TGCGCCAGCAGTTTGACTAGCGGGAGCTACAATGAGCAGTTCTTC. Translation gives CASSLTSGSYNEQFF.

This clone was seen a few times. The V call is TRBV7-6, the J call TRBJ2-2; 9 nucleotides agree with TRBD2. V shed 1 base, J shed 4 bases, and the junction held 4 bases outside the gene matches. Per germline, CDR1 SGHVS and CDR2 FNYEAQ. This CDR3 is 16 amino acids long. CDR3 nucleotides: TGTGCCAGCAGCTTAGAAGCGGGGGGCCTCACCGGGGAGCTGTTTTTT. Amino acids: CASSLEAGGLTGELFF.

The rearrangement uses TRBV7-9 and TRBJ2-7; D not resolved. Germline V gives CDR1 SEHNR, CDR2 FQNEAQ (reference sequence). The CDR3 spans 12 residues. V was pared by 5 bases and J by 7 bases, with 12 bases between. CDR3 in amino acids: CASSGQSLEQYF. CDR3 nucleotide sequence: TGTGCCAGCAGCGGGCAGAGTTTGGAGCAGTACTTC.

This clone was observed a handful of times. The rearrangement uses TRBV19 and TRBJ1-2; D might be TRBD1 (5 bases). Trimming pared 4 bases from V and 1 base from J, leaving 7 bases between. The germline gives CDR1 LNHDA, CDR2 SQIVND (reference sequence). The CDR3 sequence is 13 residues long. CDR3: CASSKTDNYGYTF. The CDR3 DNA sequence: TGTGCCAGTAGTAAGACAGATAACTATGGCTACACCTTC.

In DNA, the CDR3 is TGCGCCAGCAGCACTGGACCGGCGGGGAACACCATATATTTT. Translated: CASSTGPAGNTIYF. The chain links TRBV5-1 to TRBJ1-3; D ambiguous. The CDR3 covers 14 residues. V gave up 4 bases and J gave up 7 bases, with 15 bases separating them. Germline CDR1 SGHRS, CDR2 YFSETQ.

This clone came up a few times. The chain's CDR3 is CASNKNGRAGGEQFF. In DNA, the CDR3 is TGTGCCAGCAACAAAAACGGGAGGGCGGGGGGTGAGCAGTTCTTC. V and J are TRBV5-4 and TRBJ2-1; 8 bases align to TRBD2. The CDR3 has 15 residues. The J segment lost 9 bases and the V segment lost 6 bases, leaving 14 bases of the junction unmatched. Germline V gene lookup returns CDR1 SGHNT and CDR2 YYREEE (reference sequence).

This chain joins TRBV28 and TRBJ2-5; perhaps TRBD2 as D (6 bases). The germline V gene has CDR1 MDHEN and CDR2 SYDVKM. V was trimmed by 4 bases and J by 5 bases, leaving 20 bases between them. The CDR3 loop spans 16 amino acids. DNA of the CDR3: TGTGCCAGCAGTTCCCGAGTTGGATCGGAGGGGGAGACCCAGTACTTC. Translation gives CASSSRVGSEGETQYF.

The chain carries TRBV5-1 and TRBJ1-6; D may be TRBD1 (5 bases). Between the trimmed V and J ends, which lost 0 bases and 6 bases, there was a span of 10 bases. The CDR3 has 15 amino acids. Looked up from germline, CDR1 is SGHRS and CDR2 is YFSETQ. CDR3 DNA sequence: TGCGCCAGCAGCTTGGATGGGGCCTCTAATTCACCCCTCCACTTT. This gives the protein CASSLDGASNSPLHF.

This clone was counted only a few times. V usage is TRBV13 and J usage is TRBJ1-2; weak D call: TRBD1 (5 bases). Germline V CDR1 and CDR2: PRHDT, FYEKMQ (reference sequence). This CDR3 spans 12 amino acids. The ends were cut back, 1 base at V and 8 bases at J, with 8 bases in the middle. The CDR3 region has the DNA TGTGCCAGCAGCTTAGAGGGGCGGGGCTACACCTTC. This translates into CASSLEGRGYTF.

The rearrangement uses TRBV6-6 and TRBJ2-4, with D perhaps TRBD2 (5 bases). The CDR3 contains 13 residues. Germline V CDR1 and CDR2: MNHNY, SVGAGI (reference sequence). This chain's CDR3 is CTTGPGTGNIQYF. The CDR3 nucleotides read TGTACAACGGGCCCGGGAACGGGAAACATTCAGTACTTC.

The V call is TRBV4-3, the J call TRBJ2-7; 12 bases agree with TRBD2. J lost 3 bases, V lost 0 bases, and 6 bases had no gene match. The CDR3 is 17 amino acids. CDR1 LGHNA and CDR2 YSLEER come from the germline V gene. CDR3 residues: CASSQETSGSPYYEQYF. Written as DNA, the CDR3 is TGCGCCAGCAGCCAAGAGACTAGCGGGAGTCCGTACTACGAGCAGTACTTC.

This chain joins TRBV7-2 and TRBJ2-5; TRBD2 matches at 7 bases. The CDR3 has 16 residues. Germline V gene sequence: CDR1 SGHTA, CDR2 FQGNSA. V trimming: 1 base; J trimming: 5 bases; junction bases outside the gene matches: 10. The CDR3 protein is CASSLGSLVREETQYF. DNA of the CDR3: TGTGCCAGCAGCTTAGGATCACTAGTGCGGGAGGAGACCCAGTACTTC.

There are a few counts of this clone. V gene TRBV29-1 combines with J gene TRBJ1-2; unclear D gene. The CDR3 consists of 13 residues. V lost 5 bases and J 0 bases, leaving 10 bases between the germline ends. Germline values: CDR1 SQVTM, CDR2 ANQGSEA. The CDR3, as DNA: TGCAGCGTTAAGGCAGGCCCTAACTATGGCTACACCTTC. It encodes CSVKAGPNYGYTF.

In the case of this clone: The identical CDR3 is also encoded by other nucleotide sequences in the sample. The CDR3 region has the DNA TGTGCCAGCAGCTACCGGGACAGGGGAGTCGGAAGAAATCAGCCCCAGCATTTT. Its protein is CASSYRDRGVGRNQPQHF. The gene calls are TRBV5-6 and TRBJ1-5; 10 bases fit TRBD1. The germline gives CDR1 SGHDT, CDR2 YYEEEE. This CDR3 comprises 18 residues. With 3 bases clipped from V and 4 bases from J, the junction kept 13 bases outside the gene matches.

The chain couples TRBV6-1 to TRBJ1-5; D not certain. There are 16 residues in the CDR3. V lost 2 bases to trimming and J lost 5 bases, with 16 bases between them. CDR1 MNHNS and CDR2 SASEGT come from the germline V gene. For the CDR3, the DNA is TGTGCCAGCAGTGAAACATTGGGGAGGGCGGATCAGCCCCAGCATTTT. It encodes CASSETLGRADQPQHF.

The chain recombines TRBV10-3 with TRBJ2-2; D is possibly TRBD2 (6 bases). Trimming stripped 10 bases from V and 2 bases from J, with 11 bases between. The CDR3 totals 13 residues. Germline V gene lookup returns CDR1 ENHRY and CDR2 SYGVKD. The CDR3: CASGTENTGELFF. Written as DNA, the CDR3 is TGTGCCAGCGGGACGGAAAACACCGGGGAGCTGTTTTTT.

This chain joins TRBV5-1 and TRBJ1-1, with TRBD1 identical over 7 bases. Germline V gives CDR1 SGHRS, CDR2 YFSETQ. This CDR3 is 15 amino acids long. The ends lost 4 bases at V and 5 bases at J; junction bases unmatched: 11. This chain's CDR3 is CASSPRQGIGTEAFF. Here the CDR3 DNA reads TGCGCCAGCAGCCCCCGACAGGGAATTGGAACTGAAGCTTTCTTT.

The CDR3 sequence is CASSPEGGLLNTEAFF. The CDR3 DNA reads TGTGCCAGCTCACCTGAAGGGGGTCTACTTAACACTGAAGCTTTCTTT. The chain couples TRBV18 to TRBJ1-1; perhaps TRBD1 as D (6 bases). The V gene lost 3 bases and the J gene lost 2 bases, with 16 bases spanning the gap. CDR3 length: 16 amino acids. CDR1 and CDR2 from the germline V gene are KGHSH and LQKENI.

This chain connects TRBV6-1 to TRBJ1-1, with a possible D match to TRBD1 (5 bases). Germline V CDR1 and CDR2: MNHNS, SASEGT. The CDR3 is 14 residues long. V lost 4 bases and J 4 bases, leaving 13 bases between the germline ends. In nucleotides, the CDR3 is TGTGCCAGCAGTGGTCGTTCGACAGCCACTGAAGCTTTCTTT. As protein: CASSGRSTATEAFF.

The chain links TRBV7-2 to TRBJ2-6, with a weak D call TRBD2 (6 bases). This CDR3 is 16 amino acids long. Trimming shortened V by 6 bases and J by 0 bases, and 12 bases separated the two germline ends. Per germline, CDR1 SGHTA and CDR2 FQGNSA. In nucleotides, the CDR3 is TGTGCCAGCAGACGGGGGACCTCCTCTGGGGCCAACGTCCTGACTTTC. It yields the protein CASRRGTSSGANVLTF.

The CDR3 region is CASSLRLANTGELFF. CDR3 nucleotides: TGTGCCAGCAGCTTAAGACTAGCGAACACCGGGGAGCTGTTTTTT. This chain connects TRBV7-2 to TRBJ2-2; D perhaps matches TRBD2 (6 bases). The CDR3 is 15 residues long. V lost 2 bases, J lost 0 bases, and 7 bases lay in between. Germline V lookup: CDR1 SGHTA, CDR2 FQGNSA.

The rearrangement uses TRBV4-1 and TRBJ2-3, with D maybe TRBD2 (5 bases). Germline V gene sequence: CDR1 MGHRA, CDR2 YSYEKL. V was clipped by 0 bases and J by 2 bases, with 9 bases between them. The CDR3 covers 15 residues. For the CDR3, the DNA is TGCGCCAGCAGCCAAGATCGGGGTACCACAGATACGCAGTATTTT. Protein: CASSQDRGTTDTQYF.